This TCR beta chain was captured in a study of T-cell memory formation after mild COVID-19. Background on the study: Across donors, TCR clusters were largely donor specific.

TCRdb redid the calling of the 5' RACE reads with MiXCR, one entry per CDR3 protein. The profile shows roughly 450,000 distinct CDR3 sequences, approximately 18% of them singletons. Broader study findings: Detection of some responders pre-infection suggested pre-existing cross-reactive memory T cells participated. What remained unconfirmed was the SARS-CoV-2 specificity of second-wave clones peaking on day 37.

This clonotype has only a few counts. Its antigen is still unknown. The CDR3 has 14 amino acids. The V gene's germline CDR1 is SEHNR and CDR2 FQNEAQ (reference sequence). The chain uses TRBV7-9 and TRBJ1-3; 9 nucleotides agree with TRBD1. The sequencing sample was made of PBMCs or a T cell subset sorted from them (not recorded which). The receptor comes from an adult woman who had mild COVID-19 (a few samples of this study predate the infection). Cell type and time point are not known. The CDR3 DNA reads TGTGCTACCCGGGACAGGGATTCTGGAAACACCATATATTTT. Protein sequence: CATRDRDSGNTIYF.